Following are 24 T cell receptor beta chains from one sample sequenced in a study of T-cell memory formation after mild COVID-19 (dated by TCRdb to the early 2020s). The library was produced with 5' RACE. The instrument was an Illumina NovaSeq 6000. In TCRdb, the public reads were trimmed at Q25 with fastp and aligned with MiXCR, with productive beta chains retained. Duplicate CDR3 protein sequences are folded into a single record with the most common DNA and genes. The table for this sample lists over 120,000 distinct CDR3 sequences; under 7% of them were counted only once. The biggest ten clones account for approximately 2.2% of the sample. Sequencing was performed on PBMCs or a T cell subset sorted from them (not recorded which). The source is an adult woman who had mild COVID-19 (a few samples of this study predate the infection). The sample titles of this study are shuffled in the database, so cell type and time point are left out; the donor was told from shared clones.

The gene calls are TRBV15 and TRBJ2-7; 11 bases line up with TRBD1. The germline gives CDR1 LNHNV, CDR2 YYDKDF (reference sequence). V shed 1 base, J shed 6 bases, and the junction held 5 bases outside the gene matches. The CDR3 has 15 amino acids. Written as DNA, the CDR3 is TGTGCCACCAGCAGAGCGGGACAGGGGGTTCGCGAGCAGTACTTC. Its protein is CATSRAGQGVREQYF.

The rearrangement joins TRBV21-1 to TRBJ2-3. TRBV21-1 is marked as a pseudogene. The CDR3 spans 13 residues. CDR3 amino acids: CASSKDEVDTQYF. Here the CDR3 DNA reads TGTGCCAGCAGCAAAGATGAGGTCGATACGCAGTATTTT.

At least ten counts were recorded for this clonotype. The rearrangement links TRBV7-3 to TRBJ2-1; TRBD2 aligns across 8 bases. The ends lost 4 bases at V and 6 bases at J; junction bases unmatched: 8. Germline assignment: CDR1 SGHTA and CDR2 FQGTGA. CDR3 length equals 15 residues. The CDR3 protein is CASSYTGTRSNEQFF. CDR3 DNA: TGTGCCAGCAGCTACACCGGGACTAGGTCCAATGAGCAGTTCTTC.

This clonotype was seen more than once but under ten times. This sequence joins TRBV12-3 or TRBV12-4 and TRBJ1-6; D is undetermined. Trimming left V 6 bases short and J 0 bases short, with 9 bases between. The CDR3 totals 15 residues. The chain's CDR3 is CASSLSSSYNSPLHF. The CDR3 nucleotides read TGTGCCAGCAGCCTAAGTAGCTCCTATAATTCACCCCTCCACTTT.

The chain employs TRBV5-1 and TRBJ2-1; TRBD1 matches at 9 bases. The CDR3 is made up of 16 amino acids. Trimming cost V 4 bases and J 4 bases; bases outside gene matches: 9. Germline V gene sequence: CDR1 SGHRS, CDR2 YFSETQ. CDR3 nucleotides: TGCGCCAGCAGCCTTACGGGACAGGGCTCTTACAATGAGCAGTTCTTC. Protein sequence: CASSLTGQGSYNEQFF.

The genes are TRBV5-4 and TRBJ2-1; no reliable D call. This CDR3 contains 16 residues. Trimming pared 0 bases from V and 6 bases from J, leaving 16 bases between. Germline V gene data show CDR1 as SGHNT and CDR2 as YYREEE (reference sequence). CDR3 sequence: CASSLEVGRTGNEQFF. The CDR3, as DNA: TGTGCCAGCAGCTTGGAGGTTGGGCGAACGGGCAATGAGCAGTTCTTC.

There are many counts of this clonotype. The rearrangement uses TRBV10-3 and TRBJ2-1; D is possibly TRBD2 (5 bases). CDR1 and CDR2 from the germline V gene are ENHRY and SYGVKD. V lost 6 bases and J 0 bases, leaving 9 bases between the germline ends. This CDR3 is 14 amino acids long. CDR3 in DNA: TGTGCCATCAGGGACTCAAGCTCCTACAATGAGCAGTTCTTC. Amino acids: CAIRDSSSYNEQFF.

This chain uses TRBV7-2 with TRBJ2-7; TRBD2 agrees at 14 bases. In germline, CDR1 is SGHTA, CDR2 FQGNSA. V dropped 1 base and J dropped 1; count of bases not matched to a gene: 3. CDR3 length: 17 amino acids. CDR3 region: CASSLGTSGRRSYEQYF. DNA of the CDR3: TGTGCCAGCAGCTTAGGGACTAGCGGGAGGCGATCCTACGAGCAGTACTTC.

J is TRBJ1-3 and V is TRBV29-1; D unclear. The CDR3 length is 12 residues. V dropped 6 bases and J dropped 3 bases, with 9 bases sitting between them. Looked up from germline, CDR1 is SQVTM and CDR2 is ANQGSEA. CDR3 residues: CSVQELGNTIYF. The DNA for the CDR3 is TGCAGCGTCCAAGAACTTGGAAACACCATATATTTT.

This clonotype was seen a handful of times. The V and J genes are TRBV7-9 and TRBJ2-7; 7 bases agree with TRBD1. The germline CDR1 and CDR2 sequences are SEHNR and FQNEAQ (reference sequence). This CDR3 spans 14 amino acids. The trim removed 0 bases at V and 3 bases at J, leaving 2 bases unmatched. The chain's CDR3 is CASSLAGQFYEQYF. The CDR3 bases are TGTGCCAGCAGCTTAGCGGGACAGTTCTACGAGCAGTACTTC.

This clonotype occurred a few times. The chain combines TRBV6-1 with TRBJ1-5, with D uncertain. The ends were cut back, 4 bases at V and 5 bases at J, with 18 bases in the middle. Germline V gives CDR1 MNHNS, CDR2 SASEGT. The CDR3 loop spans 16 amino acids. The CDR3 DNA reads TGTGCCAGCAGTGCCCCGACCCGGGCGGGTGATCAGCCCCAGCATTTT. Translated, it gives CASSAPTRAGDQPQHF.

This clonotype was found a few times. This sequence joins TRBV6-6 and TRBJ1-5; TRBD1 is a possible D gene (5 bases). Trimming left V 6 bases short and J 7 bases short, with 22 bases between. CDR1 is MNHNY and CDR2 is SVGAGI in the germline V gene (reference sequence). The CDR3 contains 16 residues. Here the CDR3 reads CASSPRATPGYQPQHF. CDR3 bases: TGTGCCAGCAGCCCCAGGGCGACTCCAGGTTACCAGCCCCAGCATTTT.

CDR3 loop: CASSLGRGMASNEQFF. Here the CDR3 DNA reads TGTGCCAGCAGCTTGGGAAGGGGAATGGCGTCGAATGAGCAGTTCTTC. The chain employs TRBV5-5 and TRBJ2-1; maybe TRBD1 (5 bases). The CDR3 sequence is 16 residues long. Trimming left V 0 bases short and J 7 bases short, with 17 bases between. Germline-derived CDR1 and CDR2 are SGHKS and YYEKEE (reference sequence).

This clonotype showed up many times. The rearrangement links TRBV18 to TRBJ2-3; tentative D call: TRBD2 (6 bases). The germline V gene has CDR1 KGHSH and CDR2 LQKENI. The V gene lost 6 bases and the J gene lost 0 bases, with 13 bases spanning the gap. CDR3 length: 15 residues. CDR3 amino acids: CASSPSAGSTDTQYF. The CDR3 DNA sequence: TGTGCCAGCTCCCCATCGGCGGGGAGCACAGATACGCAGTATTTT.

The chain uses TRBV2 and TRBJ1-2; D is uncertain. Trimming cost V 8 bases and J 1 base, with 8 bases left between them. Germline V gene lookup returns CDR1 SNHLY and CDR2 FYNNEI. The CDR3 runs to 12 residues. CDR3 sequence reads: CASGLLNYGYTF. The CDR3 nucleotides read TGTGCCAGCGGGCTCCTTAACTATGGCTACACCTTC.

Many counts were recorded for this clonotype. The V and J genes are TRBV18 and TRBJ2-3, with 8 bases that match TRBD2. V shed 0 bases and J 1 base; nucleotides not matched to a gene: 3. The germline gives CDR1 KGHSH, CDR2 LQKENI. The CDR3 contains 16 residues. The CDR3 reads CASSPPGLARTDTQYF. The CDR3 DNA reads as TGTGCCAGCTCACCACCTGGACTAGCCCGCACAGATACGCAGTATTTT.

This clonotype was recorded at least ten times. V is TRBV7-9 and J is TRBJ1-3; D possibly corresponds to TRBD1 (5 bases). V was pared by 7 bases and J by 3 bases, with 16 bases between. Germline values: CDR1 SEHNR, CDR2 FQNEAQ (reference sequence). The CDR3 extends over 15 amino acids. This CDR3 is CASKGQGESGNTIYF. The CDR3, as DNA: TGTGCCAGCAAAGGGCAAGGGGAAAGTGGAAACACCATATATTTT.

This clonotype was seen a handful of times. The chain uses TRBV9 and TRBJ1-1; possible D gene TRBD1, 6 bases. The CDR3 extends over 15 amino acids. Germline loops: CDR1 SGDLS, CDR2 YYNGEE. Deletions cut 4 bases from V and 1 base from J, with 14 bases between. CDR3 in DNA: TGTGCCAGCAGCCTTCGGGCACAGGGGAACACTGAAGCTTTCTTT. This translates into CASSLRAQGNTEAFF.

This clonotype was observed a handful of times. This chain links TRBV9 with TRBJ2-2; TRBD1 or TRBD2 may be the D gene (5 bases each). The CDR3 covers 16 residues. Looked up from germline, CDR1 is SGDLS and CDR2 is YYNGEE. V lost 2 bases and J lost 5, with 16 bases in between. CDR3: CASSVGRDVLTGELFF. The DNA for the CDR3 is TGTGCCAGCAGCGTCGGCCGGGACGTTTTGACCGGGGAGCTGTTTTTT.

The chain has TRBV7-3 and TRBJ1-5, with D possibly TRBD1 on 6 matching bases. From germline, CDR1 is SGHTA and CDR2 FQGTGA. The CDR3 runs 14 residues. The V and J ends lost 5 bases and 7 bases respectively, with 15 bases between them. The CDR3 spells CASSVGGAGQPQHF. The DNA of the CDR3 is TGTGCCAGCAGCGTAGGGGGGGCAGGCCAGCCCCAGCATTTT.

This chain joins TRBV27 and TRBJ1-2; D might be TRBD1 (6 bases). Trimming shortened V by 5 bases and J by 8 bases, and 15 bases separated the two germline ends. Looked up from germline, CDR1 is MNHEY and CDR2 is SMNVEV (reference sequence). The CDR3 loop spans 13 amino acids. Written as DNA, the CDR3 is TGTGCCAGCAGTGCGGACAGTAGGTACGGCTACACCTTC. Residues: CASSADSRYGYTF.

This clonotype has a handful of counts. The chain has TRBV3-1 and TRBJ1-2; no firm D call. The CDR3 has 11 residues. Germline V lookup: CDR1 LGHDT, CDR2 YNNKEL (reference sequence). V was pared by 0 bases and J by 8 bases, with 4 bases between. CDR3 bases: TGTGCCAGCAGCCAAGAGGGCGGCTACACCTTC. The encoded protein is CASSQEGGYTF. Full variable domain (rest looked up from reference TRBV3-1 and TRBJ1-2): DTAVSQTPKYLVTQMGNDKSIKCEQNLGHDTMYWYKQDSKKFLKIMFSYNNKELIINETVPNRFSPKSPDKAHLNLHINSLELGDSAVYFCASSQEGGYTFGSGTRLTVV.

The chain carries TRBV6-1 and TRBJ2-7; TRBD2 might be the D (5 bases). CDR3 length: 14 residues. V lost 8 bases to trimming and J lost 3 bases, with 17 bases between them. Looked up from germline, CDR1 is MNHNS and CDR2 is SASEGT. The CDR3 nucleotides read TGTGCCAGCGCTTCCGGACTGTGGAACTACGAGCAGTACTTC. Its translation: CASASGLWNYEQYF.

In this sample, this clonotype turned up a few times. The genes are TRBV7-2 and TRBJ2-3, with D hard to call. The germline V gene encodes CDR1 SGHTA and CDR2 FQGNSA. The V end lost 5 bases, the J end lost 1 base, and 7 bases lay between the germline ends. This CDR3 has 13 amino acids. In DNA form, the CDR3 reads TGTGCCAGCAGCCCTGCTCGCACAGATACGCAGTATTTT. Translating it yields CASSPARTDTQYF.